This T cell receptor beta chain was observed in a study of T cells in Graves' hyperthyroidism and ophthalmopathy. The V end lost 3 bases, the J end lost 6 bases, and 8 bases lay between the germline ends. The CDR3 spans 13 residues. The germline V gene encodes CDR1 SGHTA and CDR2 FQGTGA. Enrolled ophthalmopathy patients presented with a Clinical Activity Score of at least 3, a NOSPECS grade of at least 4, and disease duration under 3 months. Exclusions: uncontrolled infection, other autoimmune disease, pregnancy, lactation. Amplified TCR beta CDR3 regions came from RNA transcripts. The HTBI set primed first-round TCR CDR3 RT-PCR. Each CDR3 protein is one row after TCRdb ran MiXCR on the multiplex PCR reads. The sample shows about 410,000 distinct CDR3 sequences, about 14% of them seen only once. Concerning this clonotype itself: What it recognizes is unknown.

Broader study findings: Separating ophthalmopathy from stable hyperthyroidism was achieved by a 13 V-J model.

This sequence joins TRBV7-3 and TRBJ2-2; D gene uncertain. This TCR derives from a woman aged 25 to 39 with Graves' ophthalmopathy. Material: blood. This CDR3 reads CASSFLVSGELFF. The CDR3 nucleotides are TGTGCCAGCAGCTTCCTAGTATCCGGGGAGCTGTTTTTT.